This is a list of T cell receptor beta chains from one sample in a study of circulating and synovial CD4+ cells in juvenile arthritis. The method was immunoSEQ multiplex PCR; TCRdb's version includes in-frame clones alone and lacks a portion of them. The profile shows 30,000 to 35,000 clones, over 95% of them singletons. The sequencing input was CD4+ T cells from blood. The origin of the receptors is a human donor with juvenile idiopathic arthritis. The CDR3 runs from the conserved cysteine through the conserved F or W. Fields, in order: D gene, V gene, J gene, clone size, CDR3 DNA, CDR3 protein. A D gene is named only where the DNA matches it firmly. Not all rows give a size; the values are once, few, many and, for expanded clones, a class.

.	TRBV5-1	TRBJ1-5	.	TGCGCCAGCAGCTTGGATGGGAGGAATAATCAGCCCCAGCATTTT	CASSLDGRNNQPQHF
.	TRBV28	TRBJ1-5	.	TGTGCCAGCAGTTTTGTAGGGGATAATCAGCCCCAGCATTTT	CASSFVGDNQPQHF
.	TRBV6-5	TRBJ2-7	.	TGTGCCAGCACCCGGACTAACTCCTACGAGCAGTACTTC	CASTRTNSYEQYF
TRBD1	TRBV20-1	TRBJ2-1	.	TGCAGTGCCCTAGACAGGGAATTCCCGTTCTTC	CSALDREFPFF
.	TRBV19	TRBJ1-1	.	TGTGCCAGTAGTCCCAGGGCGGGAGGGGGAACTGAAGCTTTCTTT	CASSPRAGGGTEAFF
.	TRBV19	TRBJ1-1	.	TGTGCCAGTAAAGTCCCTGATGGGGTAGGAGGGAACACTGAAGCTTTCTTT	CASKVPDGVGGNTEAFF
.	TRBV6-5	TRBJ1-2	once	TGTGCCAGCAGTGAGTCAGGGACTAACTATGGCTACACCTTC	CASSESGTNYGYTF
.	TRBV2	TRBJ1-1	.	TGTGCCAGCAAGGGGGTAATGAACACTGAAGCTTTCTTT	CASKGVMNTEAFF
.	TRBV13	TRBJ2-7	.	TGTGCCAGCAAGCGGCGGGGGACATCCCCCTACGAGCAGTACTTC	CASKRRGTSPYEQYF
.	TRBV5-6	TRBJ2-1	once	TGTGCCAGCAGTTCATATAGACAGTTCAATGAGCAGTTCTTC	CASSSYRQFNEQFF
TRBD2	TRBV7-2	TRBJ2-1	.	TGTGCCAGCAGCCTCACTCTAGCGGGCCCTCAGGATGAGCAGTTCTTC	CASSLTLAGPQDEQFF
.	TRBV11-3	TRBJ2-6	.	TGTGCCAGCAGCCACGACAGTGGGGCCAACGTCCTGACTTTC	CASSHDSGANVLTF
TRBD1	TRBV5-1	TRBJ2-7	.	TGCGCCAGCAGCTGGGATCTATGGGACAGGGACACGGTTGGTTCCTACGAGCAGTACTTC	CASSWDLWDRDTVGSYEQYF
.	TRBV19	TRBJ2-3	once	TGTGCCAGTAGTATTGAGGGCGTTACGCAGTATTTT	CASSIEGVTQYF
TRBD1	TRBV4-2	TRBJ2-7	.	TGTGCCAGCAGCCCCCGGGACAGGTCCTACGAGCAGTACTTC	CASSPRDRSYEQYF
.	TRBV5-1	TRBJ2-1	.	TGCGCCAGCAGCCGTGGATCGAGGGGGACCGCGGGGGAGGAGCAGTTCTTC	CASSRGSRGTAGEEQFF
.	TRBV14	TRBJ1-1	.	TGTGCCAGCAGCCAAGTCCGGGGGGACACTGAAGCTTTCTTT	CASSQVRGDTEAFF
.	TRBV7-2	TRBJ2-2	.	TGTGCCAGCAGCCCCAGCGGGTCGAACACCGGGGAGCTGTTTTTT	CASSPSGSNTGELFF
TRBD2	TRBV28	TRBJ2-1	.	TGTGCCAGCAGTTTACTACTGAGCGGGAGGGCAAACAATGAGCAGTTCTTC	CASSLLLSGRANNEQFF
TRBD2	TRBV7-9	TRBJ2-7	.	TGTGCCAGCACCTCCGGACTAGCGGATGCTCGGGGCGAGCAGTACTTC	CASTSGLADARGEQYF
.	TRBV19	TRBJ2-6	.	TGTGCCAGTACGGCAGGGAAATCCCCTGGGGCCAACGTCCTGACTTTC	CASTAGKSPGANVLTF
TRBD1	TRBV7-2	TRBJ1-2	.	TGTGCCAGCAGCTTAGACCTAGGGGGCTACGCCTTC	CASSLDLGGYAF
TRBD1	TRBV7-2	TRBJ1-2	once	TGTGCCAGCAGCTTCAGGGGGGCTAACTATGGCTACACCTTC	CASSFRGANYGYTF
TRBD2	TRBV4-2	TRBJ2-7	.	TGTGCCAGCAGCCAAGATAGGGGTAGCGGGGGGTTCTCCTACGAGCAGTACTTC	CASSQDRGSGGFSYEQYF
.	TRBV6-1	TRBJ1-2	.	TGTGCCAGCAGTGCTACAGGGATTTATGGCTACACCTTC	CASSATGIYGYTF
.	TRBV7-6	TRBJ1-2	.	TGTGCCAGCAGCAAGGGGCCACAGGGTGGCTACACCTTC	CASSKGPQGGYTF
.	TRBV2	TRBJ2-7	.	TGTGCCAGCGGTGAGGGGACCTTCGGACAGAACTTTTACGAGCAGTACTTC	CASGEGTFGQNFYEQYF
.	TRBV7-8	TRBJ2-3	.	TGTGCCAGCAGCTTAGATAGGCTAGCGCCAGATACGCAGTATTTT	CASSLDRLAPDTQYF
.	TRBV30	TRBJ2-2	.	TGTGCCTGGAGAGGCCCCCCAGGCAACACCGGGGAGCTGTTTTTT	CAWRGPPGNTGELFF
.	TRBV29-1	TRBJ2-1	.	TGCAGCGTTAGTCTCCTCTCGCAGGTACATGAGCAGTTCTTC	CSVSLLSQVHEQFF
.	TRBV6-1	TRBJ2-7	.	TGTGCCAGCAGTGGGAGTGGGGGGAGCAACGAGCAGTACTTC	CASSGSGGSNEQYF
.	TRBV9	TRBJ2-3	.	TGTGCCAGCAGCGTAGATCGGGGGAGTCCCACAGATACGCAGTATTTT	CASSVDRGSPTDTQYF
.	TRBV15	TRBJ2-3	.	TGTGCCACCAGCCCAACGGGAAGGAGGTATACGCAGTATTTT	CATSPTGRRYTQYF
TRBD1	TRBV2	TRBJ1-2	.	TGTGCCAGCAGTGATGGGACAGGGAACTATGGCTACACCTTC	CASSDGTGNYGYTF
TRBD2	TRBV7-2	TRBJ2-3	.	TGTGCCAGCAGCTCGCTTGGACTAGCCACAGATACGCAGTATTTT	CASSSLGLATDTQYF
.	TRBV27	TRBJ2-7	few	TGTGCCAGCAGTTCCCCCGGGGGCTACGAGCAGTACTTC	CASSSPGGYEQYF
TRBD1	TRBV4-2	TRBJ2-2	.	TGTGCCAGCAGCCAAGATCCCGGGACAGGGGTTGGCGGGGAGCTGTTTTTT	CASSQDPGTGVGGELFF
.	TRBV28	TRBJ1-2	.	TGTGCCAGCAGCCCCGGGAGCTTTTATGGCTACACCTTC	CASSPGSFYGYTF
TRBD2	TRBV5-4	TRBJ2-5	once	TGTGCCAGCAGCCACATCGAACTAGCGAGAGAGACCCAGTACTTC	CASSHIELARETQYF
.	TRBV6-5	TRBJ2-1	.	TGTGCCAGCAGTCTATCCGGGACTTTACCCCATGAGCAGTTCTTC	CASSLSGTLPHEQFF
.	TRBV18	TRBJ2-2	.	TGTGCCAGCTCACCAGTGGCGGGCACCAGCGCCGGGGAGCTGTTTTTT	CASSPVAGTSAGELFF
.	TRBV5-1	TRBJ1-1	.	TGCGCCAGCAAGGCCGGGATGGAAGCTTTCTTT	CASKAGMEAFF
.	TRBV5-4	TRBJ1-2	.	TGTGCCAGCAGCTTGGGACAGACCGGGAACTATGGCTACACCTTC	CASSLGQTGNYGYTF